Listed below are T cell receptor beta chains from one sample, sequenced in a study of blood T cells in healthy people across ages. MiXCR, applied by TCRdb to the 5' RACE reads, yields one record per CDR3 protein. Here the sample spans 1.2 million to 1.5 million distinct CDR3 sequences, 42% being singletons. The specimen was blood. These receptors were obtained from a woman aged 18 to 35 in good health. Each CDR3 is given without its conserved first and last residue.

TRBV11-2	ASSLGLAVYEQY
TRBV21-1	ASSNPQGGDT
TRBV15	ATSRVGEMETQY
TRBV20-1	SAMGGESMDEQY
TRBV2	ASSEEGGQPQH
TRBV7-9	ASSERDRGYYGYT
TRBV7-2	ASSGAGGGTYEQY
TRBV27	ASSSPKERGVADTQY
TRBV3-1	ASRDRVKGEKLF
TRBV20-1	SAKGWERGEQY
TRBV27	ASSLYLAYPSLGGANVLT
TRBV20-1	SASATGSQETQY
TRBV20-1	SARGGSDRGGYGYT
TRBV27	ASSPTGISGEKLF
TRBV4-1	ASRPNRLAGGYNEQF
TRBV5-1	ASHSGRDTDTQY
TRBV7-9	ASSVVEQDHLAT
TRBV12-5	ASDGRLQDNEQY
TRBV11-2	ASSPSGRGGFNEQF
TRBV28	ASSLLLGTNEKLF
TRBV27	ASLWGSTQY
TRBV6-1	ASSELYFDSDFSGANVLT
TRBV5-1	ASSLDGYISPLH
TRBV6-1	ASNGLAGPTDTQY
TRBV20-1	SAMGLAFSYEQY
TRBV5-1	ASSRMGVGNTEAF
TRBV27	ASSLSQRGTYEQY
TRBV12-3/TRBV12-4	ASRGEFRQETQY
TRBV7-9	ASSLQGPGANVLT
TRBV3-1	ASSRRGAHQETQY
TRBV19	ASSRSNQPQH
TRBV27	ASGSGGASYGQF